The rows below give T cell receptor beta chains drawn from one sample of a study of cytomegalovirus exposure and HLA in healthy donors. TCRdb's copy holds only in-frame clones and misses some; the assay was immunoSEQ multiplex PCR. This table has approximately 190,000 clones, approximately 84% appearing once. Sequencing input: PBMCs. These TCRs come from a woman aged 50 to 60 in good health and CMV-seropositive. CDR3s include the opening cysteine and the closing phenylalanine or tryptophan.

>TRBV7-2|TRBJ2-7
CASSPNRGEQYF
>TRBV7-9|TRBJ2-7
CASSPGLAEYEQYF
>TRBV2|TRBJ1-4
CASSLSPFPEEKLFF
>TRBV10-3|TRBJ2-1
CAISPGLAYNEQFF
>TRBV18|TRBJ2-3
CASSLLMTGTVDTQYF
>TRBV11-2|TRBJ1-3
CASSGGVSGNTIYF
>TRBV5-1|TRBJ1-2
CASSPDRNYGYTF
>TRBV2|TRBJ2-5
CAIRGGPWDQETQYF
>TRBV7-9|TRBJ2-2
CASSYFMGADTGELFF
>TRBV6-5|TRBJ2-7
CASSYAQRGDYEQYF
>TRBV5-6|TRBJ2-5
CASSLRTSGVETQYF
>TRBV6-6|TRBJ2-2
CASRSTGKSTGELFF
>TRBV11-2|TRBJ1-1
CASSSPGQGNTEAFF
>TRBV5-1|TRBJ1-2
CASSLSGDTGGGYGYTF
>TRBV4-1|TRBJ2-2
CASSTTRGTGELFF
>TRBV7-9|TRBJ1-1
CASSSGISEAFF
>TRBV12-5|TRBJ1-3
CASGQGFSGNTIYF
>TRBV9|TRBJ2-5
CASSASSGGQETQYF
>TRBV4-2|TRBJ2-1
CASSQISGASYNEQFF
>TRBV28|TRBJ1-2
CASTTTGLGYGYTF
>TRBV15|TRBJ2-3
CATSRETTRPSGAYTQYF
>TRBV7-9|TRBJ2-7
CSSSLIIYEQYF
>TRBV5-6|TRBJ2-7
CASSLAQAFQQYF
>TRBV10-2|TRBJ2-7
CASRPGQSYEQYF
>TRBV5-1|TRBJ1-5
CASSLDSPNQPQHF
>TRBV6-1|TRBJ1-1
CASSETGFTEAFF
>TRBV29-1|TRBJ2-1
CSVDRRNNNEQFF
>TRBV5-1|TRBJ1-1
CASSLTTQGGTEAFF
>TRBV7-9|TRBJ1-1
CASSWGTDSNTEAFF
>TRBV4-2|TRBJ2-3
CASSRTSGGDTDTQYF
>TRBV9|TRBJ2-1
CASSVSGGPYNEQFF
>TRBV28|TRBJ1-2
CASSLSRVTRGYTF
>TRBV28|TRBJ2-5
CASSLSGGRSPGTQYF
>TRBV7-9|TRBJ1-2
CASSLALTDTYGYTF
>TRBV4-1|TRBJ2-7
CASSQDYERTYEQYF
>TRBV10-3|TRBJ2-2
CATKSRGTYTGELFF
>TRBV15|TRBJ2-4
CATSRMGAGAQNIQYF
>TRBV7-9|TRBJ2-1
CASSPRLAGTYNEQFF
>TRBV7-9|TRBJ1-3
CASSSDWARNTIYF
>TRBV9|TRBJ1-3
CASSPTDRSSLNTIYF
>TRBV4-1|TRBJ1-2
CASSQGIEGYGYTF